One sample yielded the 27 T cell receptor beta chains listed below, sequenced in a study of cytomegalovirus exposure and HLA in healthy donors. PCR involved 60 Vbeta and 13 Jbeta primers. Measured with immunoSEQ multiplex PCR; TCRdb has only the in-frame clones, and not every one. The repertoire holds about 140,000 clones, with roughly 77% as singletons. The sample comprised PBMCs. These receptors were taken from a woman aged 30 to 39 in good health and CMV-seronegative.

The V and J genes are TRBV30 and TRBJ2-3, with D hard to call. Germline V CDR1 and CDR2: GTSNPN, SVGIG (reference sequence). The CDR3 spans 13 residues. Trimming removed 0 bases at V and 1 base at J, with 5 bases between. The CDR3 sequence: CAWSVPGTDTQYF. The CDR3 nucleotides read TGTGCCTGGAGTGTACCGGGCACAGATACGCAGTATTTT.

The rearrangement joins TRBV10-1 to TRBJ1-2, with D perhaps TRBD1 (6 bases). Trimming stripped 4 bases from V and 3 bases from J, with 9 bases between. Germline assignment: CDR1 WNHNN and CDR2 SYGVQD (reference sequence). CDR3 size: 13 residues. CDR3 region: CASSVSGDYGYTF. CDR3 DNA sequence: TGCGCCAGCAGTGTTTCAGGGGACTATGGCTACACCTTC.

The gene calls are TRBV18 and TRBJ2-7; the match to TRBD2 covers 10 bases. Germline CDR1 reads KGHSH; CDR2 reads LQKENI. The CDR3 runs 16 residues. V lost 0 bases to trimming and J lost 2 bases; unmatched junction nucleotides: 4. CDR3: CASSPPQGLATYEQYF. In DNA form, the CDR3 reads TGTGCCAGCTCACCACCTCAGGGACTAGCGACCTACGAGCAGTACTTC. Using reference TRBV18 and TRBJ2-7 for the parts outside the CDR3, the full variable domain is NAGVMQNPRHLVRRRGQEARLRCSPMKGHSHVYWYRQLPEEGLKFMVYLQKENIIDESGMPKERFSAEFPKEGPSILRIQQVVRGDSAAYFCASSPPQGLATYEQYFGPGTRLTVT.

This clone was found a few times. This rearrangement joins TRBV10-1 to TRBJ1-2; maybe TRBD1 (5 bases). The CDR3 extends over 15 amino acids. Germline V gene sequence: CDR1 WNHNN, CDR2 SYGVQD (reference sequence). Trimming pared 6 bases from V and 8 bases from J, leaving 22 bases between. The CDR3 here is CASRGRDRTIQGYTF. The CDR3 DNA sequence: TGCGCCAGCAGAGGTCGCGACAGAACTATTCAAGGCTACACCTTC.

The chain couples TRBV11-2 to TRBJ2-5, with a weak D call TRBD2 (6 bases). The CDR3 consists of 17 residues. The V gene's germline CDR1 is SGHAT and CDR2 FQNNGV. V lost 5 bases, J lost 2 bases, and 21 bases lay in between. CDR3: CASSGILGSGKQETQYF. Written as DNA, the CDR3 is TGTGCCAGCAGCGGGATCCTGGGTAGCGGCAAACAAGAGACCCAGTACTTC.

CDR3 in amino acids: CASSPPGETQYF. The CDR3 DNA is TGTGCCAGCAGCCCCCCGGGAGAGACCCAGTACTTC. The rearrangement links TRBV4-2 to TRBJ2-5, with no clear D. Germline V gives CDR1 LGHNA, CDR2 YNFKEQ. V dropped 4 bases and J dropped 4 bases, with 7 bases sitting between them. The length of the CDR3 is 12 residues.

The chain carries TRBV9 and TRBJ2-5, with D possibly being TRBD2 (6 bases). Germline V gives CDR1 SGDLS, CDR2 YYNGEE. The CDR3 sequence is 17 residues long. With 0 bases removed from V and 5 bases from J, the gap between germline ends came to 20 bases. The CDR3: CASSVGLQGGNGETQYF. CDR3 DNA sequence: TGTGCCAGCAGCGTAGGGCTTCAGGGAGGTAACGGGGAGACCCAGTACTTC. Combining the CDR3 with reference TRBV9 and TRBJ2-5 gives the whole variable domain DSGVTQTPKHLITATGQRVTLRCSPRSGDLSVYWYQQSLDQGLQFLIQYYNGEERAKGNILERFSAQQFPDLHSELNLSSLELGDSALYFCASSVGLQGGNGETQYFGPGTRLLVL.

This clone was detected a few times. The chain uses TRBV10-2 and TRBJ1-1; the D is unclear. Trimming took off 0 bases at V and 12 bases at J, with 17 bases between the two ends. Germline V gives CDR1 WSHSY, CDR2 SAAADI. The CDR3 loop spans 14 amino acids. The chain's CDR3 is CASSESGGPLETFF. Written as DNA, the CDR3 is TGCGCCAGCAGTGAGTCTGGAGGGCCGCTAGAAACTTTCTTT.

The chain is built from TRBV27 and TRBJ2-7; D not certain. Germline V CDR1 and CDR2: MNHEY, SMNVEV (reference sequence). This CDR3 has 13 amino acids. V shed 6 bases and J shed 6 bases, with 15 bases lying between them. The CDR3 sequence is CASSLLDWSEQYF. In nucleotides, the CDR3 is TGTGCCAGCAGCCTACTCGATTGGTCCGAGCAGTACTTC.

This rearrangement joins TRBV27 to TRBJ2-5; D is unclear. The germline CDR1 and CDR2 sequences are MNHEY and SMNVEV (reference sequence). The length of the CDR3 is 15 residues. The V end was cut by 3 bases, the J end by 5 bases, with 16 bases between. The CDR3 nucleotides read TGTGCCAGCAGTTTCTTACCGAGAAGGCGGGAGACCCAGTACTTC. This encodes CASSFLPRRRETQYF.

The CDR3: CSVEGVSAAGGTDTQYF. CDR3 DNA: TGCAGCGTTGAAGGGGTTTCCGCGGCAGGGGGTACAGATACGCAGTATTTT. The rearrangement joins TRBV29-1 to TRBJ2-3, with TRBD1 identical over 7 bases. The germline V gene encodes CDR1 SQVTM and CDR2 ANQGSEA. There are 17 residues in the CDR3. V gave up 1 base and J gave up 3 bases; unmatched junction bases: 13.

This chain joins TRBV5-1 and TRBJ2-7; 7 bases match TRBD1. This CDR3 spans 14 amino acids. Per germline, CDR1 SGHRS and CDR2 YFSETQ. The CDR3 spells CASNLDRCLCEQYV. In DNA, the CDR3 is TGCGCCAGCAACTTGGACAGGTGCCTGTGCGAGCAGTACGTC.

This clone was counted between two and nine times. Here the CDR3 reads CASSEDRRGNTEAFF. For the CDR3, the DNA is TGTGCCAGCAGTGAAGACCGGAGAGGGAACACTGAAGCTTTCTTT. The J gene is TRBJ1-1, the V gene TRBV6-1; D ambiguous. The CDR3 sequence is 15 residues long. V lost 1 base, J lost 1 base, and 10 bases lay in between. Germline loops: CDR1 MNHNS, CDR2 SASEGT.

The J gene is TRBJ2-5, the V gene TRBV10-3; TRBD1 might be the D (6 bases). Germline CDR1 and CDR2: ENHRY and SYGVKD. There are 13 residues in the CDR3. The V end lost 8 bases, the J end lost 2 bases, and 12 bases lay between the germline ends. CDR3 region: CAIGIQGQETQYF. The CDR3 DNA reads TGTGCCATCGGGATACAGGGACAAGAGACCCAGTACTTC.

The rearrangement uses TRBV2 and TRBJ1-2; TRBD1 matches 9 bases. The V gene's germline CDR1 is SNHLY and CDR2 FYNNEI. With 6 bases clipped from V and 8 bases from J, the junction kept 4 bases outside the gene matches. This CDR3 comprises 12 residues. DNA of the CDR3: TGTGCCAGCAGATTGACAGGGGGAGGCTACACCTTC. Amino acids: CASRLTGGGYTF. Filled out from reference TRBV2 and TRBJ1-2, the complete variable domain reads EPEVTQTPSHQVTQMGQEVILRCVPISNHLYFYWYRQILGQKVEFLVSFYNNEISEKSEIFDDQFSVERPDGSNFTLKIRSTKLEDSAMYFCASRLTGGGYTFGSGTRLTVV.

The V gene is TRBV10-3, the J gene TRBJ1-1; 8 bases are a match to TRBD1. Germline V gene lookup returns CDR1 ENHRY and CDR2 SYGVKD. The length of the CDR3 is 16 residues. The junction had 9 bases not matched to a gene; V was cut back by 5 bases and J by 1 base. The CDR3 loop reads CAISFSSGQGNTEAFF. The CDR3 DNA follows: TGTGCCATCAGTTTCTCTTCCGGACAGGGGAACACTGAAGCTTTCTTT.

The chain carries TRBV21-1 and TRBJ2-7; the table names TRBD2, a call not compared with the DNA. TRBV21-1 is tagged as a pseudogene. The CDR3 extends over 22 amino acids. The CDR3 DNA follows: TGTGCCAGCAGCAAAAATCTCTTCAGGAGGACTAGCGCCCGGGGGCTTTACTACGAGCAGTACTTC. Encoded protein: CASSKNLFRRTSARGLYYEQYF.

V gene TRBV6-4 combines with J gene TRBJ2-1, with 11 bases that match TRBD2. The CDR3 totals 15 residues. V dropped 2 bases and J dropped 7; count of bases not matched to a gene: 4. Germline loops: CDR1 MRHNA, CDR2 SNTAGT. CDR3 loop: CASSDLAGGGNEQFF. CDR3 DNA sequence: TGTGCCAGCAGTGACCTAGCGGGGGGTGGGAATGAGCAGTTCTTC.

The chain uses TRBV29-1 and TRBJ2-3; the D is unclear. V was pared by 4 bases and J by 2 bases, with 10 bases between. Germline values: CDR1 SQVTM, CDR2 ANQGSEA. The CDR3 runs to 13 residues. The CDR3 sequence is CSVVRLYTDTQYF. The CDR3 bases are TGCAGCGTTGTACGGTTATACACAGATACGCAGTATTTT.

This clone has only a few counts. V gene TRBV6-1 combines with J gene TRBJ1-1; D might be TRBD1 (5 bases). V was shortened by 2 bases and J by 5 bases, with 12 bases between the two germline ends. CDR3 size: 14 residues. In germline, CDR1 is MNHNS, CDR2 SASEGT. The CDR3 here is CASSERGGGTEAFF. As DNA, the CDR3 is TGTGCCAGCAGTGAACGGGGCGGGGGGACTGAAGCTTTCTTT.

This rearrangement joins TRBV2 to TRBJ1-1, with 8 nucleotides matching TRBD1. There are 13 residues in the CDR3. V was clipped by 9 bases and J by 1 base; unmatched bases: 4. Germline-derived CDR1 and CDR2 are SNHLY and FYNNEI. CDR3 region: CASFGTGNTEAFF. Here the CDR3 DNA reads TGTGCCAGTTTCGGGACAGGGAACACTGAAGCTTTCTTT.

This clone was observed a handful of times. The chain recombines TRBV11-2 with TRBJ1-2, with D possibly matching TRBD1 (6 bases). Germline V CDR1 and CDR2: SGHAT, FQNNGV. V lost 5 bases, J lost 7 bases, and 14 bases lay in between. The CDR3 totals 13 residues. CDR3 residues: CASSQGQLFGYTF. For the CDR3, the DNA is TGTGCCAGCAGCCAAGGACAGTTGTTTGGCTACACCTTC.

This chain joins TRBV28 and TRBJ2-3; D possibly corresponds to TRBD2 (6 bases). The length of the CDR3 is 18 residues. The germline CDR1 and CDR2 sequences are MDHEN and SYDVKM. Trimming pared 10 bases from V and 4 bases from J, leaving 30 bases between. For the CDR3, the DNA is TGTGCCACCTCGGTGGGGGTGCGCACTGATAGGGACTCAGATACGCAGTATTTT. This gives the protein CATSVGVRTDRDSDTQYF.

V and J are TRBV2 and TRBJ2-3, with TRBD2 matching over 9 bases. Germline CDR1 and CDR2: SNHLY and FYNNEI. CDR3 size: 12 residues. V lost 6 bases and J lost 8; bases outside the gene matches: 3. The CDR3 loop reads CASRGGLATQYF. The CDR3 DNA sequence: TGTGCCAGCAGGGGGGGACTAGCTACGCAGTATTTT.

The chain joins TRBV19 to TRBJ2-5; no reliable D call. Trimming shortened V by 3 bases and J by 5 bases, and 13 bases separated the two germline ends. The CDR3 loop spans 14 amino acids. From germline, CDR1 is LNHDA and CDR2 SQIVND (reference sequence). The CDR3 region is CASSIPGKKETQYF. As DNA, the CDR3 is TGTGCCAGTAGTATCCCAGGCAAAAAGGAGACCCAGTACTTC.

V usage is TRBV28 and J usage is TRBJ1-2; weak D call: TRBD1 (5 bases). The CDR3 is made up of 14 amino acids. V was shortened by 5 bases and J by 0 bases, with 10 bases between the two germline ends. Per the germline V gene, CDR1 is MDHEN and CDR2 is SYDVKM. The CDR3 sequence: CASSTGDTNYGYTF. DNA of the CDR3: TGTGCCAGCAGTACAGGAGATACTAACTATGGCTACACCTTC.

The V gene is TRBV18, the J gene TRBJ1-2, with D perhaps matching TRBD1 (6 bases). V gave up 5 bases and J gave up 3 bases, with 13 bases separating them. Germline lookup yields CDR1 KGHSH and CDR2 LQKENI. This CDR3 region has 14 residues. The CDR3 sequence: CASSEQGNDYGYTF. The CDR3 nucleotides are TGTGCCAGCTCAGAACAGGGTAACGACTATGGCTACACCTTC.